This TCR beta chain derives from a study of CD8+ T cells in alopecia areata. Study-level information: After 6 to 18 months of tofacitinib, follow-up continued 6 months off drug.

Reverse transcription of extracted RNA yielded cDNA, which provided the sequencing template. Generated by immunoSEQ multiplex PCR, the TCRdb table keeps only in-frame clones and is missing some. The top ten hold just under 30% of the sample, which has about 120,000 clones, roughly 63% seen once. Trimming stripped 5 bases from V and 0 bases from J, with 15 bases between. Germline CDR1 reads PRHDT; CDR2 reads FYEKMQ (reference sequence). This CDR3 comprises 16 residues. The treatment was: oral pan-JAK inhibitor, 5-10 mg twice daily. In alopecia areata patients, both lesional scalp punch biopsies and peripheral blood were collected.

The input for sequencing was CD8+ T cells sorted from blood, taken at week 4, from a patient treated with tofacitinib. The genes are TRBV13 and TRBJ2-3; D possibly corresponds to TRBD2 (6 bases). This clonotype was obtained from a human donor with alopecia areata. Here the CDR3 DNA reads TGTGCCAGCAGCCGCGGGACTTCCCTTAGCACAGATACGCAGTATTTT. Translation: CASSRGTSLSTDTQYF.